The rows below give T cell receptor beta chains drawn from one sample of a study of PD-1 blockade in classical Hodgkin lymphoma. The protocol was immunoSEQ multiplex PCR, while the TCRdb copy is restricted to in-frame clones and leaves out a portion. The sample lists about 20,000 clones, 90% occurring once. The sample taken for sequencing was peripheral blood mononuclear cells (PBMCs). These TCRs come from a human donor with classical Hodgkin lymphoma. Both conserved end residues are part of each CDR3. Fields, in order: V gene, clone size, D gene, J gene, CDR3 protein, CDR3 DNA. A D gene is named only where the DNA matches it firmly. Expanded clones are given a class, and other clones once, few, many or no size at all.

TRBV29-1	.	TRBD1	TRBJ1-1	CSAGQGNTEAFF	TGCAGCGCCGGACAGGGGAACACTGAAGCTTTCTTT
TRBV10-1	.	TRBD2	TRBJ2-1	CASSEFAGGDEQFF	TGCGCCAGCAGTGAGTTTGCGGGAGGTGATGAGCAGTTCTTC
TRBV5-1	.	.	TRBJ2-5	CASSFGWGGQETQYF	TGCGCCAGCAGTTTTGGGTGGGGTGGGCAAGAGACCCAGTACTTC
TRBV7-2	.	.	TRBJ1-5	CASSLGAVQPQHF	TGTGCCAGCAGCTTGGGGGCCGTTCAGCCCCAGCATTTT
TRBV25-1	few	TRBD1	TRBJ2-1	CASSEGTGGLSNEQFF	TGTGCCAGCAGTGAGGGGACAGGGGGCCTCTCCAATGAGCAGTTCTTC
TRBV6-1	.	TRBD2	TRBJ2-7	CASSEPGLAGDEQYF	TGTGCCAGCAGTGAACCCGGACTAGCGGGAGACGAGCAGTACTTC
TRBV28	.	.	TRBJ2-1	CASSSPPTNEQFF	TGTGCCAGCAGTTCCCCCCCCACCAATGAGCAGTTCTTC
TRBV4-1	.	TRBD2	TRBJ2-5	CASSLRAGTSGETQYF	TGCGCCAGCAGCCTCCGCGCCGGGACTAGCGGAGAGACCCAGTACTTC
TRBV19	.	.	TRBJ1-5	CASKYSNQPQHF	TGTGCCAGTAAGTATAGCAATCAGCCCCAGCATTTT
TRBV29-1	.	TRBD1	TRBJ2-2	CSGGTGPTGELFF	TGCAGCGGGGGGACAGGACCCACCGGGGAGCTGTTTTTT
TRBV15	.	.	TRBJ1-1	CATSRLLRGGNTEAFF	TGTGCCACCAGCAGACTCCTCCGGGGGGGGAACACTGAAGCTTTCTTT
TRBV13	.	.	TRBJ2-3	CASSLTTDTQYF	TGTGCCAGCAGCTTAACCACAGATACGCAGTATTTT
TRBV19	once	.	TRBJ1-5	CASSTGTSRVLSNQPQHF	TGTGCCAGTAGTACCGGGACATCGCGGGTTCTTAGCAATCAGCCCCAGCATTTT
TRBV6-6	.	.	TRBJ2-3	CASSYSGDTQYF	TGTGCCAGCAGTTACTCTGGAGATACGCAGTATTTT
TRBV5-6	.	.	TRBJ2-3	CASSLAADTQYF	TGTGCCAGCAGCTTGGCGGCAGATACGCAGTATTTT
TRBV6-4	.	.	TRBJ2-2	CASSDGGAGELFF	TGTGCCAGCAGTGACGGGGGTGCCGGGGAGCTGTTTTTT
TRBV19	.	.	TRBJ1-1	CASSKKGLLVRRPNTEAFF	TGTGCCAGTAGTAAGAAGGGTCTATTGGTAAGACGACCGAACACTGAAGCTTTCTTT
TRBV9	.	.	TRBJ2-1	CASSVGISGNEQFF	TGTGCCAGCAGCGTAGGGATTAGCGGCAATGAGCAGTTCTTC
TRBV7-9	.	.	TRBJ2-6	CASSLAGANVLTF	TGTGCCAGCAGCTTAGCAGGGGCCAACGTCCTGACTTTC
TRBV21-1	.	.	TRBJ1-1	CASSKVVLTNTEAFF	TGTGCCAGCAGCAAAGTGGTCCTCACAAACACTGAAGCTTTCTTT
TRBV14	once	TRBD1	TRBJ1-6	CASSPGTGGNSPLHF	TGTGCCAGCAGCCCCGGGACAGGGGGGAATTCACCCCTCCACTTT
TRBV7-6	.	TRBD2	TRBJ2-3	CASSSGPGLAGATSSTDTQYF	TGTGCCAGCAGCTCCGGACCGGGACTAGCGGGAGCCACTTCTAGCACAGATACGCAGTATTTT
TRBV7-2	.	.	TRBJ1-2	CASSPKTGGNYGYTF	TGTGCCAGCAGCCCTAAAACAGGAGGTAACTATGGCTACACCTTC
TRBV19	.	.	TRBJ2-7	CASSRSGTGGEQYF	TGTGCCAGTAGCCGTTCGGGGACTGGAGGCGAGCAGTACTTC
TRBV7-9	few	.	TRBJ2-3	CASSLDSDDTDTQYF	TGTGCCAGCAGCTTAGATTCGGACGACACAGATACGCAGTATTTT
TRBV27	.	.	TRBJ1-2	CASSLGANYGYTF	TGTGCCAGCAGTTTGGGGGCTAACTATGGCTACACCTTC
TRBV29-1	.	.	TRBJ2-5	CSVEDRTKETQYF	TGCAGCGTTGAAGACAGAACTAAAGAGACCCAGTACTTC
TRBV11-3	.	TRBD2	TRBJ2-1	CASSSGRGGTGGYNEQFF	TGTGCCAGCAGCTCGGGACGGGGGGGGACTGGCGGATACAATGAGCAGTTCTTC
TRBV4-1	.	.	TRBJ1-1	CASSQAQLNTEAFF	TGCGCCAGCAGCCAAGCCCAATTGAACACTGAAGCTTTCTTT
TRBV5-1	once	.	TRBJ2-2	CASSGTNTGELFF	TGCGCCAGCAGCGGGACGAACACCGGGGAGCTGTTTTTT
TRBV12-5	.	.	TRBJ2-2	CASGFSGPGELFF	TGTGCTAGTGGTTTTTCCGGGCCCGGGGAGCTGTTTTTT